This T cell receptor (beta chain) was identified in a study of blood T cell repertoires in COVID-19. The authors' processing: Amplified reference gene primers provided the basis for estimating nucleated cell counts. Generated by immunoSEQ multiplex PCR, the TCRdb table keeps only in-frame clones and is missing some. That table furnishes V, J and clone size, whereas the DNA furnished D and trimming. The sample holds around 160,000 clones, roughly 79% seen once. This clone is a singleton in its sample. The CDR3 is made up of 14 amino acids. The V end lost 0 bases, the J end lost 7 bases, and 10 bases lay between the germline ends. Germline CDR1 and CDR2: MNHNS and SASEGT.

The TCR originated in a human donor with acute or convalescent COVID-19. The donor label of this sample is uncertain. The chain has TRBV6-1 and TRBJ1-5; D uncertain. Sequenced sample: peripheral blood. CDR3 loop: CASSEAQADQPQHF. The CDR3 bases are TGTGCCAGCAGTGAAGCGCAGGCAGACCAGCCCCAGCATTTT.